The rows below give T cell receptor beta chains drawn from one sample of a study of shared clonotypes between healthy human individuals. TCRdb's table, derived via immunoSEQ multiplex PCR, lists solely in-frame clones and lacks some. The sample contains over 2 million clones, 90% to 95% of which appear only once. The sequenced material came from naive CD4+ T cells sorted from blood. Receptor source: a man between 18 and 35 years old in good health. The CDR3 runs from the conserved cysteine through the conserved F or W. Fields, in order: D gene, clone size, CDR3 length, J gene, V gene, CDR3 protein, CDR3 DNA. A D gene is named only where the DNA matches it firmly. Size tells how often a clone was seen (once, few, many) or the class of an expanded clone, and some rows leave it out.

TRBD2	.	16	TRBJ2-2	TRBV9	CASSVGAGINTGELFF	TGTGCCAGCAGCGTAGGAGCGGGGATTAACACCGGGGAGCTGTTTTTT
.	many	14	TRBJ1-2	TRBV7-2	CASSFRQGKYGYTF	TGTGCCAGCAGCTTTCGTCAGGGGAAATATGGCTACACCTTC
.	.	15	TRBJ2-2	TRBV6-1	CASTGRASNTGELFF	TGTGCCAGCACGGGCAGGGCTTCGAACACCGGGGAGCTGTTTTTT
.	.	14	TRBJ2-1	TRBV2	CASIRVGAYNEQFF	TGTGCCAGCATTCGAGTTGGTGCCTACAATGAGCAGTTCTTC
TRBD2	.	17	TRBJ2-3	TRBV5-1	CASSLEGTSGRTDTQYF	TGCGCCAGCAGCCTAGAAGGGACTAGCGGGAGAACAGATACGCAGTATTTT
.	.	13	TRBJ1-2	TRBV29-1	CSVGSSFNYGYTF	TGCAGCGTTGGTTCGTCCTTTAACTATGGCTACACCTTC
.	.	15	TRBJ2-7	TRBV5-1	CASSLGPKRDYEQYF	TGCGCCAGCAGCTTGGGACCCAAAAGGGACTACGAGCAGTACTTC
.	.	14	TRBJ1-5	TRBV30	CAWSSQGSNQPQHF	TGTGCCTGGAGTTCACAGGGAAGCAATCAGCCCCAGCATTTT
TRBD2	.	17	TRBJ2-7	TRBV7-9	CASSLVRGLAGVYEQYF	TGTGCCAGCAGCTTAGTTCGGGGACTAGCGGGAGTCTACGAGCAGTACTTC
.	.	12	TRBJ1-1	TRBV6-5	CASSSSWTEAFF	TGTGCCAGCAGTTCGAGTTGGACTGAAGCTTTCTTT
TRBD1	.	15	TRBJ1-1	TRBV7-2	CASSLMGQGNTEAFF	TGTGCCAGCAGCTTAATGGGACAGGGGAACACTGAAGCTTTCTTT
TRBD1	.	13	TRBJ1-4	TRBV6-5	CASRRQGGEKLFF	TGTGCCAGCAGAAGACAGGGAGGTGAAAAACTGTTTTTT
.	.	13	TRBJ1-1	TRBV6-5	CASSYSMNTEAFF	TGTGCCAGCAGTTACTCGATGAACACTGAAGCTTTCTTT
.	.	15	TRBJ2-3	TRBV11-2	CASSSLGTSEHTQYF	TGTGCCAGCAGCTCGCTCGGGACATCCGAACATACGCAGTATTTT
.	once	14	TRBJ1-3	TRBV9	CASSPRDSGNTIYF	TGTGCCAGCAGCCCCCGGGACTCTGGAAACACCATATATTTT
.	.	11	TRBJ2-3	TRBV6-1	CASPAKDTQYF	TGTGCCAGCCCCGCGAAGGATACGCAGTATTTT
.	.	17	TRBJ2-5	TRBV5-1	CASSLGLSFAPKETQYF	TGCGCCAGCAGCTTGGGACTCTCCTTCGCACCTAAAGAGACCCAGTACTTC
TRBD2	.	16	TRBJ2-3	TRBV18	CASSPFQAGETDTQYF	TGTGCCAGCTCCCCGTTCCAAGCGGGAGAAACAGATACGCAGTATTTT
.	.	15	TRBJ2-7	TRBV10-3	CAISESTLASYEQYF	TGTGCCATCAGTGAGTCAACACTAGCTTCCTACGAGCAGTACTTC
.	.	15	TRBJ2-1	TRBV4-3	CASSTGLNSYNEQFF	TGCGCCAGCAGCACGGGACTTAACTCCTACAATGAGCAGTTCTTC
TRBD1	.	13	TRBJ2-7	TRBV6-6	CASSFRPGTGQYF	TGTGCCAGCAGTTTCAGGCCGGGGACAGGGCAGTACTTC
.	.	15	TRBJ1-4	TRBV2	CASSDSGSSNEKLFF	TGTGCCAGCAGTGACTCGGGTAGTTCTAATGAAAAACTGTTTTTT
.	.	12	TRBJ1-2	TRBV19	CASSTRNYGYTF	TGTGCCAGTAGTACTCGTAACTATGGCTACACCTTC